This TCR beta chain emerged from a study of T cells after yellow fever vaccination. Via MiXCR, TCRdb re-called the 5' RACE reads, giving one row per CDR3 protein. This table holds some 300,000 distinct CDR3 sequences, roughly 3.5% found once. CDR3 length: 16 residues. The trim removed 2 bases at V and 5 bases at J, leaving 6 bases unmatched. The germline CDR1 and CDR2 sequences are SGHTA and FQGNSA. In this sample, this clonotype turned up many times. This sample comprised PBMCs, obtained on the day of the yellow fever booster vaccination. This TCR was recovered from a young man who received the YFV17D yellow fever vaccine. The chain is built from TRBV7-2 and TRBJ2-1; 10 bases map to TRBD1. The CDR3 region is CASSLSDRGLNNEQFF. In DNA, the CDR3 is TGTGCCAGCAGCTTATCAGACAGGGGGCTGAACAATGAGCAGTTCTTC.